This entry is about one T cell receptor beta chain. This clonotype was counted between two and nine times. This receptor's antigen is unknown. Base quality data are lacking; no much larger clone is found one base away. The record originates from a study of patients and donors after allogeneic stem cell transplantation (dated by TCRdb to the early 2020s). The library was generated by RT-PCR. For sequencing, a NextSeq 550 was employed. Using fastp trimming at Q25 and MiXCR clonotype assembly, TCRdb reanalyzed the public sequencing data and kept in-frame beta chains. Each CDR3 protein appears once, grouped with its most common genes and DNA. The sample includes tens of thousands of distinct CDR3 sequences, with 4.5% to 5% observed a single time. Roughly 2.5% of the sample lies in the top ten. The cysteine opens and the phenylalanine closes a CDR3 of 13 amino acids. The read is trimmed to its CDR3 DNA, 39 bases read in frame from base 1. Deletion took 10 bases off V and 6 bases off J, with a span of 15 bases between the germline ends. CDR1 and CDR2 were assigned from the germline V gene as MNHNS and SASEGT.

Sequences were obtained from blood, either unsorted or a sorted T cell fraction (not recorded which). This receptor was taken from a human donor who was either an allogeneic HSCT recipient or a stem cell or donor lymphocyte infusion donor (not recorded which). It is not recorded whose cells these are; they may come from a transplant donor. The receptor chain draws on TRBV6-1 and TRBJ2-2; the D gene is perhaps TRBD1, from 5 matching bases. The CDR3 sequence is CATSRVRAGELFF. The DNA sequence is as follows: TGTGCCACCTCCAGGGTGCGCGCCGGGGAGCTGTTTTTT.